This TCR beta chain comes out of a study of blood T cell repertoires in COVID-19. The repertoire was sequenced with immunoSEQ multiplex PCR; TCRdb's copy has only in-frame clones and lacks some. The sample carries fewer than 350,000 clones, 70% to 90% recorded once. This clone was found once. Individuals aged roughly 18 to 95 years were recruited from roughly 22 US areas. The TCR sequence derives from a woman between 40 and 50 years old who had recovered from COVID-19. The sequenced sample consisted of PBMCs or T cells enriched from blood (not recorded which).

The CDR3 is CASSRDRMNTEAFF. DNA for the CDR3: TGTGCCAGCTCACGGGACAGGATGAACACTGAAGCTTTCTTT. V gene TRBV18 combines with J gene TRBJ1-1; TRBD1 matches at 8 bases. V was pared by 4 bases and J by 0 bases, with 1 base of the junction left unmatched. Per the germline V gene, CDR1 is KGHSH and CDR2 is LQKENI. The CDR3 consists of 14 residues.